The clone carrying this T cell receptor beta chain was counted only a few times. The antigen is not known. The data stem from a study of cytomegalovirus exposure and HLA in healthy donors. Study outcomes and limitations: Per a later analysis, 18,000 or so TCR beta sequences showed association with HLA alleles at 0.05 false discovery rate. According to a later analysis, donors in an Asian-associated ancestry cluster reportedly had fewer N-insertions than the roughly 660-donor mean. Certain sequence variants were highly shared and formed a cluster, and this cluster was likely a sequencing artifact. The listing of roughly 160 TCR beta chains classed them as cytomegalovirus-associated.

Both 60 Vbeta primers and 13 Jbeta primers went into the PCR. Assay used: immunoSEQ multiplex PCR; TCRdb lists only in-frame clones, some missing. This table has about 130,000 clones, 60% to 80% appearing once. CDR1 is MNHNS and CDR2 is SASEGT in the germline V gene. Trimming cost V 4 bases and J 0 bases, with 7 bases left between them. The CDR3 is 14 amino acids. V is TRBV6-1 and J is TRBJ1-5; D not resolved. This sequence was found in a male donor in good health and CMV-seronegative. The specimen sequenced was PBMCs. The CDR3 DNA sequence: TGTGCCAGCAGTGTTTCCCTTAGCAATCAGCCCCAGCATTTT. Translated, it gives CASSVSLSNQPQHF.